This TCR beta chain is from a study of T cells in Graves' hyperthyroidism and ophthalmopathy. About the research overall: Peripheral blood draws took place at initial diagnosis, ahead of any treatment. Notes on the study in general: Also found in blood were most expanded thyroid clonotypes above 0.001. The model foresaw ophthalmopathy a median around 6.4 months prior to onset.

About this clonotype: Its antigen is not known.

CDR3 size: 14 residues. V was clipped by 6 bases and J by 1 base, with 10 bases between them. Uncontrolled infection, other autoimmune disease, pregnancy or lactation disqualified patients from enrolment. There were TCR beta CDR3 regions amplified from RNA transcripts. When the TCR CDR3 underwent first-round RT-PCR, the HTBI primer set was used. One entry per CDR3 protein results from TCRdb running MiXCR on the multiplex PCR reads. This table has some 650,000 distinct CDR3 sequences, around 16% appearing once. This receptor was obtained from a woman aged 40-49 years with Graves' ophthalmopathy. The rearrangement uses TRBV12-3 or TRBV12-4 and TRBJ1-5; D uncertain. The source material was blood. The CDR3 here is CASRGLQSNQPQHF. CDR3 bases: TGTGCCAGCAGGGGTCTCCAGAGCAATCAGCCCCAGCATTTT.